This T cell receptor beta chain was identified during a study of blood T cell repertoires in COVID-19. Study details: Sources were T cells, B-cell-depleted T cells, or PBMCs; the material itself was cDNA or gDNA.

The V end lost 1 base, the J end lost 5 bases, and 7 bases lay between the germline ends. This CDR3 contains 13 residues. Per the germline V gene, CDR1 is KGHDR and CDR2 is SFDVKD. How the authors handled the data: Amplification of reference gene primers was used by the study to estimate nucleated cell counts. Profiling relied on immunoSEQ multiplex PCR, and the TCRdb table lists in-frame clones only, not all of them. V and J calls plus clone size are reproduced from that table; the DNA served to infer D and trimming. This sample has 280,000 or so clones, with about 90% found just once. Self-reported history from a screening survey and questionnaire set each donor's cohort. Participants classified as exposed had met a COVID-19 case within 2 weeks before study entry.

This clonotype was obtained from a woman aged 45-65 years who had been exposed to COVID-19. The sample consisted of PBMCs or T cells enriched from blood (not recorded which). The gene calls are TRBV24-1 and TRBJ1-1; D remains unclear. The CDR3 DNA follows: TGTGCCACCAGTGATTTTGGAGGTACTGAAGCTTTCTTT. Protein: CATSDFGGTEAFF.